The TCR beta chain under discussion was sequenced for a study of OX40 agonist ivuxolimab in advanced cancers. This clone was seen more than once but under ten times. The antigen remains unidentified. Here immunoSEQ multiplex PCR was the method, and the copy in TCRdb shows in-frame clones only, minus some. The data hold 130,000 or so clones, with just over 90% observed a single time. Patients had blood sampled at baseline and again on cycle 4 day 1 and cycle 7 day 1. Germline V gives CDR1 MDHEN, CDR2 SYDVKM. Germline trimming cut 6 bases from V and 4 bases from J; bases unmatched to any gene: 3. CDR3 length: 13 amino acids. Study results and caveats: At 0.1 to 3.0 mg/kg, CD4+ and CD8+ blood T cells expanded clonally by week 6.

The clonotype originates from an adult with an advanced solid tumor such as melanoma, head and neck, liver or kidney cancer. V and J are TRBV28 and TRBJ1-5; TRBD1 aligns across 7 bases. The sequenced sample was CD4+ or CD8+ T cells sorted from blood, obtained in a trial of the OX40 agonist ivuxolimab. The CDR3 loop reads CASRRQGNQPQHF. CDR3 DNA: TGTGCCAGCAGGAGACAGGGTAATCAGCCCCAGCATTTT.